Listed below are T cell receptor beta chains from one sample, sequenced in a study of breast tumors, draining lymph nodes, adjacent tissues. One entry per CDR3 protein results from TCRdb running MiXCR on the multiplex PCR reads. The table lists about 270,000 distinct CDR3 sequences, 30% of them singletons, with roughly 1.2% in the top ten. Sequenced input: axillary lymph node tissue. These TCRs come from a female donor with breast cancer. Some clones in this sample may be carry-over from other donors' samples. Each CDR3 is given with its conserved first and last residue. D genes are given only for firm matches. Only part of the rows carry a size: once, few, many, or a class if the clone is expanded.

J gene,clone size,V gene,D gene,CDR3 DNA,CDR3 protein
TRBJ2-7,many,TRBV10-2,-,TGCGCCAGCAGTGAGTCGCCATCCTCGGGAGAGCAGTACTTC,CASSESPSSGEQYF
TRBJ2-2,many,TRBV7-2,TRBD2,TGTGCCAGCAGCTTAATGGCTAGCGGGCACACCGGGGAGCTGTTTTTT,CASSLMASGHTGELFF
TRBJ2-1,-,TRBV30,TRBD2,TGTGCCCGAAGACTAGCGGGAGGGAATGAGCAGTTCTTC,CARRLAGGNEQFF
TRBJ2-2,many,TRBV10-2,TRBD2,TGCGCCAGCAGTGAGCTGGGACTACCAAACACCGGGGAGCTGTTTTTT,CASSELGLPNTGELFF
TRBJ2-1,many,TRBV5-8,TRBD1,TGTGCCAGCAGCTCGGGGACAGGGGGCTACAATGAGCAGTTCTTC,CASSSGTGGYNEQFF
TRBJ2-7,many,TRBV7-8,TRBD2,TGTGCCAGCAGCTTCGGGACTAGCGGATCCTACGAGCAGTACTTC,CASSFGTSGSYEQYF
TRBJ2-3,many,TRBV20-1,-,TGCAGTGCCCGTACAGGGAAATATACGCAGTATTTT,CSARTGKYTQYF
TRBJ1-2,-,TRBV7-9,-,TGTGCCAGCAGCACCGGCATTAACTATGGCTACACCTTC,CASSTGINYGYTF
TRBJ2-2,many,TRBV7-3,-,TGTGCCAGCAGCCCCCGATCGAACACCGGGGAGCTGTTTTTT,CASSPRSNTGELFF
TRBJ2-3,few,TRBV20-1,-,TGCAGTGCTAGAGCCTCGCAGACTAAAACATTATCATCTAGCACAGATACGCAGTATTTT,CSARASQTKTLSSSTDTQYF
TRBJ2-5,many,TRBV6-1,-,TGTGCCAGCAGGGGCGACGGACGGGCCCAAGAGACCCAGTACTTC,CASRGDGRAQETQYF
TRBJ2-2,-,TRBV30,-,TGTGCCTGGAGTGTACCCGGCGGGGAGCTGTTTTTT,CAWSVPGGELFF
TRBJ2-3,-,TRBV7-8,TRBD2,TGTGCCAGCAGCCGGGCCGCGGGAGGGTTGGATGAGCAGTATTTT,CASSRAAGGLDEQYF
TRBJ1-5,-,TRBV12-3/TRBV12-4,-,TGTGCCAGCAGCGCCAACTCAGAGACCCAGCATTTT,CASSANSETQHF
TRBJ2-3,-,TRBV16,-,TGTGCCAGCAGCCAAAACAGGGCTTCAGATACGCAGTATTTT,CASSQNRASDTQYF
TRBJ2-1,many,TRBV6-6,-,TGTGCCAGCACCAAATACGGGGGGCAGGGAGATCGCGAGCAGTTCTTC,CASTKYGGQGDREQFF
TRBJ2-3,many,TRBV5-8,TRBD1,TGTGCCAGCAGCTTTGACAGGGGGCGAGATACGCAGTATTTT,CASSFDRGRDTQYF
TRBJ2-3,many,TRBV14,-,TGTGCCAGCAGCGCAGGGTCGAGGGTTTCGCAGTATTTT,CASSAGSRVSQYF
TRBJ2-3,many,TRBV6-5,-,TGTGCCAGCAGCCCGGCCGGGGTCGGCACAGGTACGCAGTATTTT,CASSPAGVGTGTQYF
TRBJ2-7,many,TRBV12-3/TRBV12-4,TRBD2,TGTGCCAGCAGCTCAACTAGCGTAGGGGCCTACGAGCAGTACTTC,CASSSTSVGAYEQYF